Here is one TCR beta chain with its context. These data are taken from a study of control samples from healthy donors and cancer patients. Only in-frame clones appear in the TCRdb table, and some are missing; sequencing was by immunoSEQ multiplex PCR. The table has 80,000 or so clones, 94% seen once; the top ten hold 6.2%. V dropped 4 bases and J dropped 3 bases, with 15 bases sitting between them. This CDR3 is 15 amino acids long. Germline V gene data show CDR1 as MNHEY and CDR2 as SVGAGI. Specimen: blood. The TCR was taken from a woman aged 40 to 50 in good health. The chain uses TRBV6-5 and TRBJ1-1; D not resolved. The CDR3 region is CASSFSRKVDTEAFF. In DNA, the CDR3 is TGTGCCAGCAGTTTCTCTCGGAAGGTGGACACTGAAGCTTTCTTT.